This TCR beta chain was identified in a study of blood T cell repertoires in COVID-19. On the study more broadly: Samples representing acute and convalescent COVID-19 were sourced from the United States, Italy and Spain. PBMCs, B-cell-depleted T cells, or T cells were the source of the cDNA or gDNA that made up the material.

TCRdb keeps only in-frame clones here, not all; method: immunoSEQ multiplex PCR. Of around 330,000 clones in the sample, around 88% were seen once. It was during active infection that Seattle patients were enrolled and then longitudinally followed. The V and J ends lost 3 bases and 3 bases respectively, with 11 bases between them. The germline gives CDR1 MNHNS, CDR2 SASEGT. The CDR3 is 14 amino acids. Sequencing used peripheral blood. V gene TRBV6-1 combines with J gene TRBJ1-2; weak D call: TRBD1 (6 bases). The TCR sequence derives from a woman in her 30s with COVID-19, enrolled during active disease. The chain's CDR3 is CASSEDRQHYGYTF. CDR3 coding DNA: TGTGCCAGCAGTGAGGACAGACAGCACTATGGCTACACCTTC.